These 12 T cell receptor beta chains originate from one sample sequenced in a study of Tregs in tolerant kidney transplant recipients. Profiling relied on immunoSEQ multiplex PCR, and the TCRdb table lists in-frame clones only, not all of them. The table includes about 240,000 clones, about 80% detected once. Sample: CD4+ T cells from blood. The receptors here all came from a human donor in good health.

V is TRBV18 and J is TRBJ2-5; TRBD1 agrees at 9 bases. The CDR3 covers 16 residues. From germline, CDR1 is KGHSH and CDR2 LQKENI. J gave up 7 bases and V 0 bases, and 9 bases lay outside the gene matches. Here the CDR3 reads CASSPPGQGPGGTQYF. Here the CDR3 DNA reads TGTGCCAGCTCACCACCGGGACAGGGTCCCGGAGGGACCCAGTACTTC.

In its sample, this clone was seen once. The V gene is TRBV18, the J gene TRBJ1-1; D not certain. Trimming pared 5 bases from V and 4 bases from J, leaving 14 bases between. The CDR3 covers 14 residues. The germline gives CDR1 KGHSH, CDR2 LQKENI. The CDR3: CASSSTAMSTEAFF. The CDR3 nucleotides read TGTGCCAGCTCATCGACGGCTATGAGCACTGAAGCTTTCTTT.

The CDR3 DNA reads TGTGCCAGTAGTCAACAGGGGGACGGGGAGCTGTTTTTT. Translated: CASSQQGDGELFF. The rearrangement uses TRBV19 and TRBJ2-2, with TRBD1 identical over 8 bases. J lost 7 bases, V lost 5 bases, and 3 bases had no gene match. The CDR3 is made up of 13 amino acids. Germline assignment: CDR1 LNHDA and CDR2 SQIVND (reference sequence).

This rearrangement joins TRBV5-1 to TRBJ2-7; D unresolved. V was cut by 0 bases and J by 2 bases, with 12 bases left in between. The CDR3 length is 15 residues. Looked up from germline, CDR1 is SGHRS and CDR2 is YFSETQ. The CDR3 nucleotides read TGCGCCAGCAGCTTGGGGGCCGATCATCCCTACGAGCAGTACTTC. Protein: CASSLGADHPYEQYF.

In this sample, this clone turned up a few times. The V call is TRBV4-2, the J call TRBJ2-1, with a possible D match to TRBD2 (6 bases). V lost 1 base to trimming and J lost 7 bases, with 26 bases between them. The CDR3 is 19 residues long. The germline CDR1 and CDR2 sequences are LGHNA and YNFKEQ. This CDR3 reads CASSQVPLVRGPFGNEQFF. In DNA, the CDR3 is TGTGCCAGCAGCCAAGTTCCCTTGGTGCGGGGCCCCTTCGGAAATGAGCAGTTCTTC.

V usage is TRBV2 and J usage is TRBJ1-5, with D maybe TRBD1 (6 bases). The V end lost 4 bases, the J end lost 13 bases, and 20 bases lay between the germline ends. The CDR3 sequence is 14 residues long. In germline, CDR1 is SNHLY, CDR2 FYNNEI. Written as DNA, the CDR3 is TGTGCCAGCAGTGGTTCACAGGGTAATGCTCCTCAGCATTTT. This sequence encodes CASSGSQGNAPQHF.

The V and J genes are TRBV14 and TRBJ2-7; 11 positions match TRBD2. This CDR3 has 17 amino acids. The V gene's germline CDR1 is SGHDN and CDR2 FVKESK. V was pared by 1 base and J by 3 bases, with 8 bases of the junction left unmatched. CDR3 residues: CASSQGLGLAGFYEQYF. The CDR3 DNA reads TGTGCCAGCAGCCAAGGTCTAGGACTAGCGGGTTTCTACGAGCAGTACTTC.

The chain carries TRBV2 and TRBJ2-5; 8 bases align to TRBD1. The CDR3 is made up of 14 amino acids. Trimming cost V 4 bases and J 5 bases; bases outside gene matches: 6. Germline V gene data show CDR1 as SNHLY and CDR2 as FYNNEI. The CDR3 region is CASSGGRGLETQYF. For the CDR3, the DNA is TGTGCCAGCAGTGGGGGCAGGGGGCTGGAGACCCAGTACTTC.

The CDR3 bases are TGTGCCAGCAGTGGGCTCTCGGCGGCCAACGAGCAGTACTTC. Amino acids: CASSGLSAANEQYF. This chain uses TRBV2 with TRBJ2-7; no definite D call. The CDR3 consists of 14 residues. Trimming shortened V by 4 bases and J by 5 bases, and 15 bases separated the two germline ends. Looked up from germline, CDR1 is SNHLY and CDR2 is FYNNEI.

The V gene is TRBV5-1, the J gene TRBJ2-3; 11 nucleotides align to TRBD2. The J segment lost 2 bases and the V segment lost 6 bases, leaving 8 bases of the junction unmatched. The CDR3 covers 16 residues. Per germline, CDR1 SGHRS and CDR2 YFSETQ. CDR3 protein: CASNPLAGGLTDTQYF. The CDR3, as DNA: TGCGCCAGCAATCCGCTAGCGGGGGGTCTCACAGATACGCAGTATTTT. Full variable domain (rest looked up from reference TRBV5-1 and TRBJ2-3): KAGVTQTPRYLIKTRGQQVTLSCSPISGHRSVSWYQQTPGQGLQFLFEYFSETQRNKGNFPGRFSGRQFSNSRSEMNVSTLELGDSALYLCASNPLAGGLTDTQYFGPGTRLTVL.

This sequence joins TRBV4-1 and TRBJ1-6; D possibly corresponds to TRBD1 (6 bases). The CDR3 spans 15 residues. The V and J ends lost 1 base and 8 bases respectively, with 12 bases between them. From germline, CDR1 is MGHRA and CDR2 YSYEKL. DNA of the CDR3: TGCGCCAGCAGCCAAGCCCCAAGGGGGTATTCACCCCTCCACTTT. This encodes CASSQAPRGYSPLHF.

This clone was observed a few times. CDR3 in amino acids: CATSSYEQYF. In DNA, the CDR3 is TGTGCCACCAGCAGTTACGAGCAGTACTTC. This chain connects TRBV15 to TRBJ2-7; D gene ambiguous. Trimming removed 3 bases from V and 4 bases from J, with 1 base in between. This CDR3 is built from 10 residues. CDR1 is LNHNV, CDR2 YYDKDF, per germline (reference sequence). The entire variable domain, with the rest obtained from reference TRBV15 and TRBJ2-7, is as follows: DAMVIQNPRYQVTQFGKPVTLSCSQTLNHNVMYWYQQKSSQAPKLLFHYYDKDFNNEADTPDNFQSRRPNTSFCFLDIRSPGLGDTAMYLCATSSYEQYFGPGTRLTVT.